The text below deals with one TCR beta chain. This record comes from a study of T cell changes during pregnancy in multiple sclerosis. This CDR3 region has 16 residues. V was clipped by 2 bases and J by 1 base, with 12 bases between them. Per germline, CDR1 MNHEY and CDR2 SVGAGI. Method: immunoSEQ multiplex PCR; TCRdb's copy keeps in-frame clones and lacks some. The table records about 80,000 clones, about 91% of them present only once. This clonotype was sampled from a female donor with multiple sclerosis, enrolled in a pregnancy study. The chain couples TRBV6-5 to TRBJ2-4; D is perhaps TRBD2 (5 bases). This specimen consisted of peripheral blood, obtained before pregnancy. The CDR3 spells CASSYEGAGAKNIQYF. CDR3 coding DNA: TGTGCCAGCAGTTACGAGGGAGCCGGGGCCAAAAACATTCAGTACTTC.